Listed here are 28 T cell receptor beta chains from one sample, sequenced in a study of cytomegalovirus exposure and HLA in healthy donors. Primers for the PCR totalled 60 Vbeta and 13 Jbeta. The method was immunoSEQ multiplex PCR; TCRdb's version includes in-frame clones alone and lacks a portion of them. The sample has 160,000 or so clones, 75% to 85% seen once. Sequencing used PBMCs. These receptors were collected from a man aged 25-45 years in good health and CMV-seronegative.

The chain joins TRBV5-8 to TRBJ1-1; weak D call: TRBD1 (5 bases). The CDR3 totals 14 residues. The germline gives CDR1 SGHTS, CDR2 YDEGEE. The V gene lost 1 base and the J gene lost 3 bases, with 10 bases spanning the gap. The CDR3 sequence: CASSLSGRDTEAFF. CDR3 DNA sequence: TGTGCCAGCAGCTTGTCGGGCAGGGACACTGAAGCTTTCTTT.

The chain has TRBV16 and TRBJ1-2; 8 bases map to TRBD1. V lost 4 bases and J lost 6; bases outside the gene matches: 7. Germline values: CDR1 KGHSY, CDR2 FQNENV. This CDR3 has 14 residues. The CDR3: CASSLRGRRNGYTF. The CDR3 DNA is TGTGCCAGCAGCCTCAGGGGGCGCAGGAATGGCTACACCTTC.

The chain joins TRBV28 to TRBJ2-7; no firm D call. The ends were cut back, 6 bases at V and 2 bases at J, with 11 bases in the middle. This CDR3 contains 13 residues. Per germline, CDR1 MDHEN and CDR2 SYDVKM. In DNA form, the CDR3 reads TGTGCCAGCAGCCCCCAGGTCCCCTACGAGCAGTACTTC. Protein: CASSPQVPYEQYF.

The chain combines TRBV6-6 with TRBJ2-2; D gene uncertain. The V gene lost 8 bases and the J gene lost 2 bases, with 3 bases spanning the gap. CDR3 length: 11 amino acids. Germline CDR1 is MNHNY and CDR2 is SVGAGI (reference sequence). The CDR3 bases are TGTGCCAGCCTCAACACCGGGGAGCTGTTTTTT. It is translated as CASLNTGELFF.

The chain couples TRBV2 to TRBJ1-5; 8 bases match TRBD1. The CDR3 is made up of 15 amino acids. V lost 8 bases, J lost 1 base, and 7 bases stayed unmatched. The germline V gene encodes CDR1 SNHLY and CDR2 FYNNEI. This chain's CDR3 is CASLAGGASNQPQHF. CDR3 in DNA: TGTGCCAGCCTCGCAGGGGGCGCGAGCAATCAGCCCCAGCATTTT.

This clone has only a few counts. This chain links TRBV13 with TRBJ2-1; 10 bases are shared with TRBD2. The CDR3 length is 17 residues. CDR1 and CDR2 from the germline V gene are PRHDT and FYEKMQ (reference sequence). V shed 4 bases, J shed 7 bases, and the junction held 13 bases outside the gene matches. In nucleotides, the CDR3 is TGTGCCAGCAGCTCAACCAGTCTAGCGGGAGAAAAGAATGAGCAGTTCTTC. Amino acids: CASSSTSLAGEKNEQFF.

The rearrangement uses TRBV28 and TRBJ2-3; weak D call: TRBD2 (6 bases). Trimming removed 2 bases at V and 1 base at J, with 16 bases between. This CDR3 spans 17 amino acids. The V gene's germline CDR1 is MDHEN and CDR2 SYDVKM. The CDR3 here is CASSLPVGGRGTDTQYF. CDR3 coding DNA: TGTGCCAGCAGTTTACCCGTAGGAGGGAGAGGCACAGATACGCAGTATTTT.

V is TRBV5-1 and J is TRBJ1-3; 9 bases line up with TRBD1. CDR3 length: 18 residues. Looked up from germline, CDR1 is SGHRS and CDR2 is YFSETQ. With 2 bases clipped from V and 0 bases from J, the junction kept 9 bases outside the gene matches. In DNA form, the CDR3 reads TGCGCCAGCAGCTTAAAAACACAGGGACAGGGCTCTGGAAACACCATATATTTT. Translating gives CASSLKTQGQGSGNTIYF.

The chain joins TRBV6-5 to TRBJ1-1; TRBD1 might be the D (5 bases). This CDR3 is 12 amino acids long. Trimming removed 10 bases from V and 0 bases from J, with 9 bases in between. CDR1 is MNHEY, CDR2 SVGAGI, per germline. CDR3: CATQTVNTEAFF. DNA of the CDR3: TGTGCCACCCAGACAGTGAACACTGAAGCTTTCTTT.

Here the CDR3 reads CASSPRTSGLLEQYF. CDR3 DNA: TGTGCCAGCAGCCCGAGGACTAGCGGCCTTCTTGAGCAGTACTTC. This sequence joins TRBV5-6 and TRBJ2-7, with 10 bases lining up with TRBD2. The CDR3 has 15 residues. Unmatched junction bases numbered 11, after V lost 4 bases and J lost 7 bases. CDR1 SGHDT and CDR2 YYEEEE come from the germline V gene.

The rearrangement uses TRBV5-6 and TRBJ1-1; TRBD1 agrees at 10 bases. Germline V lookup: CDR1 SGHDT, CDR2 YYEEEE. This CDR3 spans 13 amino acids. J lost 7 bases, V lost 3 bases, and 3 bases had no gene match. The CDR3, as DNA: TGTGCCAGCAGCTGGGACAGGGGAAGTGAAGCTTTCTTT. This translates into CASSWDRGSEAFF.

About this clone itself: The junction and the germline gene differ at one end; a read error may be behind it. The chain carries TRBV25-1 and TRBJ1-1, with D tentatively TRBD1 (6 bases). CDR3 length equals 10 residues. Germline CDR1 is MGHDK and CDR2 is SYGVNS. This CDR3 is CASSGGRFIF. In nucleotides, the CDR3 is TGTGCCAGCAGTGGGGGGCGCTTTATCTTT.

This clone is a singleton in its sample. The CDR3 DNA follows: TGTGCCAGCAGCACCAGAGGGATGAACACTGAAGCTTTCTTT. Protein: CASSTRGMNTEAFF. The chain joins TRBV5-4 to TRBJ1-1; D is undetermined. Germline-derived CDR1 and CDR2 are SGHNT and YYREEE (reference sequence). V lost 4 bases and J lost 0, with 10 bases in between. The CDR3 spans 14 residues.

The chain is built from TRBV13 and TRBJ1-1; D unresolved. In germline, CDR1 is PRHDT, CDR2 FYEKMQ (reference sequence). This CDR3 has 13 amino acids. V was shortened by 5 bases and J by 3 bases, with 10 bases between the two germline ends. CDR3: CASSHRSHTEAFF. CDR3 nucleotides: TGTGCCAGCAGCCACCGGTCTCACACTGAAGCTTTCTTT.

This chain's CDR3 is CASSQEDREFHEQYF. CDR3 coding DNA: TGCGCCAGCAGTCAAGAGGACAGGGAGTTCCACGAGCAGTACTTC. The rearrangement links TRBV23-1 to TRBJ2-7; TRBD1 matches 8 bases. TRBV23-1 is filed as an ORF, its function uncertain. The CDR3 is 15 residues long. The J segment lost 5 bases and the V segment lost 2 bases, leaving 8 bases of the junction unmatched.

This CDR3 is CASSPTPGYNEKLFF. CDR3 sequence (DNA): TGTGCCAGCAGCCCTACGCCGGGGTATAATGAAAAACTGTTTTTT. The chain uses TRBV7-2 and TRBJ1-4; D is unclear. CDR1 SGHTA and CDR2 FQGNSA come from the germline V gene. The CDR3 is 15 residues long. Trimming cost V 5 bases and J 4 bases, with 14 bases left between them.

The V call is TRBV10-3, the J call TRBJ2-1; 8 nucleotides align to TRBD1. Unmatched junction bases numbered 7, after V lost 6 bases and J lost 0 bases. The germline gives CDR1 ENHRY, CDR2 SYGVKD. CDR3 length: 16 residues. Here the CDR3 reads CAISPTGDNSYNEQFF. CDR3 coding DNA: TGTGCCATCAGCCCGACAGGGGACAACTCCTACAATGAGCAGTTCTTC.

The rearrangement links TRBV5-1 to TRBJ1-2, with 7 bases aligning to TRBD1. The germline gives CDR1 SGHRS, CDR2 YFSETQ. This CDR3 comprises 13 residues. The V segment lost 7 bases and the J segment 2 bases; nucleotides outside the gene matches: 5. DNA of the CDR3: TGCGCCAGCGCACTGACAGGGAACTATGGCTACACCTTC. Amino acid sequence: CASALTGNYGYTF.

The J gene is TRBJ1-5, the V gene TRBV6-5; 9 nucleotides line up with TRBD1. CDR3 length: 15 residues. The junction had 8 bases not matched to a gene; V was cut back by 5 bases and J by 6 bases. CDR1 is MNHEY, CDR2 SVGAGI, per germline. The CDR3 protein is CASSTHRGLGQPQHF. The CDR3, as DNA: TGTGCCAGCAGTACCCACAGGGGGCTGGGTCAGCCCCAGCATTTT.

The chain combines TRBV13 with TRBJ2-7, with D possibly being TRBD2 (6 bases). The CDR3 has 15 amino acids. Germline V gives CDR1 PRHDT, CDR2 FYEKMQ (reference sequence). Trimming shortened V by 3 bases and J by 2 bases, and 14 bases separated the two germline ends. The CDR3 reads CASSFWAERAYEQYF. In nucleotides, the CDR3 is TGTGCCAGCAGCTTTTGGGCCGAGCGGGCCTACGAGCAGTACTTC.

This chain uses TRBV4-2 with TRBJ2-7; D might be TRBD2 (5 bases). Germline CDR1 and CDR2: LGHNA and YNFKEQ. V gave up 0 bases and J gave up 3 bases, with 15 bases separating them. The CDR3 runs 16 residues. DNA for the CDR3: TGTGCCAGCAGCCAAGATCGGACTCGGCCGTTCTACGAGCAGTACTTC. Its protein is CASSQDRTRPFYEQYF.

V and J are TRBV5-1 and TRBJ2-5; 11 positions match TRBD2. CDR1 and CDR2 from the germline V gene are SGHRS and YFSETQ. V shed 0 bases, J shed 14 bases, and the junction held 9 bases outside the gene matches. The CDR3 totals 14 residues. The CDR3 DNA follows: TGCGCCAGCAGCTTGGCCGGTCCTAGCGGGGGGTATTACTTC. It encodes CASSLAGPSGGYYF.

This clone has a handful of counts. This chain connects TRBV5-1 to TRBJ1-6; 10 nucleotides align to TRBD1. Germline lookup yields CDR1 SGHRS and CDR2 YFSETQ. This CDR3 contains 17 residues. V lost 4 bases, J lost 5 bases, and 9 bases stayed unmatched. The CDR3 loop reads CASSPRQGAVNNSPLHF. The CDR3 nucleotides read TGCGCCAGCAGCCCCCGACAGGGGGCAGTCAATAATTCACCCCTCCACTTT.

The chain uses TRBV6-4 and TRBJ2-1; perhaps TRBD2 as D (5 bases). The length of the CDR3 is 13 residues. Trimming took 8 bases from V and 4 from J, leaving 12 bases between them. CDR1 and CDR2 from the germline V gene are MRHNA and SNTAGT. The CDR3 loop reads CASGEEVYNEQFF. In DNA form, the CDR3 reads TGTGCCAGCGGAGAGGAGGTTTACAATGAGCAGTTCTTC.

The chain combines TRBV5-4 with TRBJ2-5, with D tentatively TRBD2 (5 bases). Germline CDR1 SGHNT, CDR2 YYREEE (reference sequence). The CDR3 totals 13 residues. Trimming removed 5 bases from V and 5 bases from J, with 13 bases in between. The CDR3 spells CASRRGSEETQYF. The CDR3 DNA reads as TGTGCCAGCAGGCGAGGGAGTGAGGAGACCCAGTACTTC.

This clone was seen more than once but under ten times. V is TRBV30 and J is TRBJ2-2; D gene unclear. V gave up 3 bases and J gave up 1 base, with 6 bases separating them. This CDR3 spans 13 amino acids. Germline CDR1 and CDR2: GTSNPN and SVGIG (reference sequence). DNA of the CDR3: TGTGCCTGGAGCAACATGAACACCGGGGAGCTGTTTTTT. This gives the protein CAWSNMNTGELFF. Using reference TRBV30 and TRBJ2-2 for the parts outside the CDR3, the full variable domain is SQTIHQWPATLVQPVGSPLSLECTVEGTSNPNLYWYRQAAGRGLQLLFYSVGIGQISSEVPQNLSASRPQDRQFILSSKKLLLSDSGFYLCAWSNMNTGELFFGEGSRLTVL.

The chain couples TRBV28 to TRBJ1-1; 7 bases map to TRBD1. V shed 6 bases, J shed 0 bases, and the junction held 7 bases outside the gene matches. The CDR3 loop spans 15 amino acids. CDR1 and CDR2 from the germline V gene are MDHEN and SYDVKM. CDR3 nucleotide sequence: TGTGCCAGCAGAGCCCCACAGGGGATGAACACTGAAGCTTTCTTT. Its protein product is CASRAPQGMNTEAFF.

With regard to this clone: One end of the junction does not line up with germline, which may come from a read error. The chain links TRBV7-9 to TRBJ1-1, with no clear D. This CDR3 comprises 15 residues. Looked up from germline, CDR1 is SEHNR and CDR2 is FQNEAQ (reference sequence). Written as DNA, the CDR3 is TGTGCCAGCAGCCTAGCTGCCCTATGGAGGACTGAAGCTTTCTTT. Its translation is CASSLAALWRTEAFF.